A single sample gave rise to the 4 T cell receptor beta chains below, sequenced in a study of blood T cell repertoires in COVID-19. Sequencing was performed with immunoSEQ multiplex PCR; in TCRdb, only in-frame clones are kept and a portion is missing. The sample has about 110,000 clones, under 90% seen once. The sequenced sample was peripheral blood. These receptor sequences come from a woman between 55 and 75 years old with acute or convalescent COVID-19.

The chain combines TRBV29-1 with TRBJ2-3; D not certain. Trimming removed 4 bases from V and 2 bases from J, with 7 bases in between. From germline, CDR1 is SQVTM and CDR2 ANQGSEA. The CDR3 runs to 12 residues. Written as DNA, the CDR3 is TGCAGCGTTGCAGATAACACAGATACGCAGTATTTT. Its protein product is CSVADNTDTQYF.

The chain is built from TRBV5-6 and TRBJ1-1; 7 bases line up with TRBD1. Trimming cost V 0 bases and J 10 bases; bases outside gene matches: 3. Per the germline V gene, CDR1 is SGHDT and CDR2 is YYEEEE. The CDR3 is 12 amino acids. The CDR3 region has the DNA TGTGCCAGCAGCTTGGACAGGGGTTTAGCTTTCTTT. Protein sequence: CASSLDRGLAFF. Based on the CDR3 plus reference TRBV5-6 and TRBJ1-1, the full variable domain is DAGVTQSPTHLIKTRGQQVTLRCSPKSGHDTVSWYQQALGQGPQFIFQYYEEEERQRGNFPDRFSGHQFPNYSSELNVNALLLGDSALYLCASSLDRGLAFFGQGTRLTVV.

Written as DNA, the CDR3 is TGTGCCAGCAGCGGTACAGGGGGGATCAAAAACATTCAGTACTTC. Its protein product is CASSGTGGIKNIQYF. This chain joins TRBV5-6 and TRBJ2-4; 8 bases agree with TRBD1. The CDR3 extends over 15 amino acids. V lost 4 bases, J lost 3 bases, and 6 bases stayed unmatched. Per germline, CDR1 SGHDT and CDR2 YYEEEE.

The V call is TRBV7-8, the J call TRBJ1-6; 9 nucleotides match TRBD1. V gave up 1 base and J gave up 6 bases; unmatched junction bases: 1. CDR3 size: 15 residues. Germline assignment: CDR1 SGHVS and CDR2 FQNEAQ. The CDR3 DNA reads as TGTGCCAGCAGCTTAGGGGACAGGGTTAATTCACCCCTCCACTTT. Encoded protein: CASSLGDRVNSPLHF.